One sample yielded the 27 T cell receptor beta chains listed below, sequenced in a study of OX40 agonist ivuxolimab in advanced cancers. Produced via immunoSEQ multiplex PCR; TCRdb's table is partial and in-frame only. The data hold tens of thousands of clones, with about 86% observed a single time. The sample was CD4+ or CD8+ T cells sorted from blood, taken in a trial of the OX40 agonist ivuxolimab. The receptor set was obtained from an adult with an advanced solid tumor such as melanoma, head and neck, liver or kidney cancer.

The V and J genes are TRBV5-1 and TRBJ2-5, with a tentative D call TRBD2 (6 bases). This CDR3 has 16 residues. With 2 bases removed from V and 2 bases from J, the gap between germline ends came to 16 bases. Germline loops: CDR1 SGHRS, CDR2 YFSETQ. The DNA for the CDR3 is TGCGCCAGCAGCTTCGGGAGCGGAGCGATTCAAGAGACCCAGTACTTC. Its protein is CASSFGSGAIQETQYF.

The rearrangement links TRBV6-5 to TRBJ2-7; D possibly corresponds to TRBD1 (6 bases). Germline loops: CDR1 MNHEY, CDR2 SVGAGI. This CDR3 spans 15 amino acids. V shed 2 bases and J shed 9 bases, with 20 bases lying between them. CDR3 amino acids: CASSYKPGQLLGQYF. The CDR3, as DNA: TGTGCCAGCAGTTACAAGCCGGGACAATTATTGGGGCAGTACTTC.

The V and J genes are TRBV5-4 and TRBJ2-3, with 10 bases that match TRBD2. J lost 4 bases, V lost 2 bases, and 1 base had no gene match. CDR1 is SGHNT and CDR2 is YYREEE in the germline V gene (reference sequence). The CDR3 is 14 amino acids. Written as DNA, the CDR3 is TGTGCCAGCAGCTTCGGACTAGCGGCAGATACGCAGTATTTT. It codes for CASSFGLAADTQYF.

The chain joins TRBV5-6 to TRBJ2-4; 7 nucleotides line up with TRBD1. V lost 4 bases to trimming and J lost 7 bases; unmatched junction nucleotides: 8. The CDR3 runs 14 residues. Germline values: CDR1 SGHDT, CDR2 YYEEEE. CDR3: CASSPDRWRNIQYF. CDR3 nucleotide sequence: TGTGCCAGCAGCCCGGACAGGTGGAGGAACATTCAGTACTTC. Supplemented by reference TRBV5-6 and TRBJ2-4, the full variable domain reads DAGVTQSPTHLIKTRGQQVTLRCSPKSGHDTVSWYQQALGQGPQFIFQYYEEEERQRGNFPDRFSGHQFPNYSSELNVNALLLGDSALYLCASSPDRWRNIQYFGAGTRLSVL.

The CDR3: CASSRTGAGYEKLFF. DNA for the CDR3: TGTGCCAGCAGCAGGACAGGGGCGGGATATGAAAAACTGTTTTTT. The chain joins TRBV7-2 to TRBJ1-4; 9 nucleotides match TRBD1. Germline-derived CDR1 and CDR2 are SGHTA and FQGNSA. The CDR3 runs to 15 residues. With V trimmed by 5 bases and J by 6 bases, 7 bases remained unmatched.

The chain carries TRBV19 and TRBJ2-2, with D maybe TRBD1 (5 bases). The CDR3 loop spans 15 amino acids. CDR1 LNHDA and CDR2 SQIVND come from the germline V gene (reference sequence). Trimming removed 7 bases at V and 1 base at J, with 13 bases between. The DNA for the CDR3 is TGTGCCAGTACCATGGGGCAGGGGAACACCGGGGAGCTGTTTTTT. Amino acids: CASTMGQGNTGELFF.

The chain combines TRBV6-6 with TRBJ2-3; 9 bases map to TRBD1. V was clipped by 8 bases and J by 6 bases; unmatched bases: 9. From germline, CDR1 is MNHNY and CDR2 SVGAGI (reference sequence). The CDR3 has 14 residues. CDR3 protein: CASGLQGAGDTQYF. In DNA, the CDR3 is TGTGCCAGCGGCCTACAGGGGGCGGGCGATACGCAGTATTTT.

The chain couples TRBV4-1 to TRBJ2-3; 8 nucleotides agree with TRBD1. Trimming removed 4 bases from V and 2 bases from J; junction bases left unmatched: 14. The CDR3 consists of 18 residues. Germline V lookup: CDR1 MGHRA, CDR2 YSYEKL. The CDR3 is CASSPPRTGPRVTDTQYF. The CDR3 nucleotides are TGCGCCAGCAGCCCTCCCCGGACAGGGCCAAGGGTCACAGATACGCAGTATTTT.

The chain is built from TRBV7-9 and TRBJ1-5; TRBD1 is a possible D gene (6 bases). The germline V gene has CDR1 SEHNR and CDR2 FQNEAQ (reference sequence). The length of the CDR3 is 15 residues. V shed 3 bases and J shed 2 bases, with 11 bases lying between them. DNA of the CDR3: TGTGCCAGCAGCTTGACAGGTATGGGCAATCAGCCCCAGCATTTT. Translated, it gives CASSLTGMGNQPQHF. Full variable domain (missing parts from reference TRBV7-9 and TRBJ1-5): DTGVSQNPRHKITKRGQNVTFRCDPISEHNRLYWYRQTLGQGPEFLTYFQNEAQLEKSRLLSDRFSAERPKGSFSTLEIQRTEQGDSAMYLCASSLTGMGNQPQHFGDGTRLSIL.

The chain is built from TRBV7-9 and TRBJ1-3; 7 bases align to TRBD1. Germline CDR1 and CDR2: SEHNR and FQNEAQ (reference sequence). Trimming took 5 bases from V and 0 from J; bases not matched to a gene: 10. The CDR3 is made up of 17 amino acids. Written as DNA, the CDR3 is TGTGCCAGCAGCCGGGACCGTCAGGGGGTCTCTGGAAACACCATATATTTT. Translation gives CASSRDRQGVSGNTIYF.

The chain links TRBV9 to TRBJ2-5; TRBD2 aligns across 9 bases. V dropped 4 bases and J dropped 4; count of bases not matched to a gene: 2. The CDR3 runs to 13 residues. Germline V gives CDR1 SGDLS, CDR2 YYNGEE. CDR3 sequence: CASSPAGGETQYF. The CDR3 bases are TGTGCCAGCAGCCCAGCGGGGGGAGAGACCCAGTACTTC.

V and J are TRBV5-1 and TRBJ2-1; D is possibly TRBD1 (7 bases). Per germline, CDR1 SGHRS and CDR2 YFSETQ. Trimming shortened V by 4 bases and J by 9 bases, and 20 bases separated the two germline ends. This CDR3 is built from 15 residues. The CDR3 sequence: CASSPGVRRGLEQFF. Written as DNA, the CDR3 is TGCGCCAGCAGCCCGGGGGTGAGAAGGGGGCTTGAGCAGTTCTTC.

The chain joins TRBV19 to TRBJ2-2, with D possibly being TRBD2 (6 bases). Trimming took 8 bases from V and 2 from J, leaving 15 bases between them. The CDR3 spans 15 residues. The germline V gene has CDR1 LNHDA and CDR2 SQIVND (reference sequence). The CDR3 sequence: CASRTGLLNTGELFF. CDR3 DNA: TGTGCCAGTCGTACTGGACTATTAAACACCGGGGAGCTGTTTTTT.

The chain recombines TRBV5-4 with TRBJ2-3; D unresolved. Deletions cut 2 bases from V and 3 bases from J, with 10 bases between. The CDR3 runs to 14 residues. In germline, CDR1 is SGHNT, CDR2 YYREEE (reference sequence). CDR3 nucleotides: TGTGCCAGCAGCTTTGCTCTAGGAACAGATACGCAGTATTTT. It encodes CASSFALGTDTQYF. Variable domain in full (rest from reference TRBV5-4 and TRBJ2-3): ETGVTQSPTHLIKTRGQQVTLRCSSQSGHNTVSWYQQALGQGPQFIFQYYREEENGRGNFPPRFSGLQFPNYSSELNVNALELDDSALYLCASSFALGTDTQYFGPGTRLTVL.

The chain carries TRBV18 and TRBJ1-1, with a weak D call TRBD1 (5 bases). Trimming left V 3 bases short and J 7 bases short, with 9 bases between. This CDR3 contains 12 residues. CDR1 is KGHSH and CDR2 is LQKENI in the germline V gene. The CDR3 region is CASSPGDVEAFF. In DNA form, the CDR3 reads TGTGCCAGCTCACCGGGGGACGTTGAAGCTTTCTTT. The full variable domain, completed using reference TRBV18 and TRBJ1-1, is NAGVMQNPRHLVRRRGQEARLRCSPMKGHSHVYWYRQLPEEGLKFMVYLQKENIIDESGMPKERFSAEFPKEGPSILRIQQVVRGDSAAYFCASSPGDVEAFFGQGTRLTVV.

The chain couples TRBV10-2 to TRBJ2-7; 9 bases agree with TRBD1. Germline CDR1 and CDR2: WSHSY and SAAADI. The CDR3 is 13 amino acids. After removal of 10 bases from V and 4 bases from J, the junction contained 8 bases not matched to a gene. The CDR3: CATYTGGKYEQYF. CDR3 in DNA: TGCGCCACGTATACAGGGGGCAAGTACGAGCAGTACTTC.

A note on this clone: In the same sample, other DNA sequences code for this CDR3. The chain joins TRBV9 to TRBJ2-7; no definite D call. CDR1 and CDR2 from the germline V gene are SGDLS and YYNGEE. CDR3 length: 14 residues. Trimming left V 0 bases short and J 1 base short, with 8 bases between. The CDR3 bases are TGTGCCAGCAGCGTAGGGTGGGGATCCTACGAGCAGTACTTC. It codes for CASSVGWGSYEQYF.

The rearrangement links TRBV28 to TRBJ2-7; 7 bases are a match to TRBD2. Trimming cost V 6 bases and J 4 bases; bases outside gene matches: 3. Germline V gene lookup returns CDR1 MDHEN and CDR2 SYDVKM. CDR3 size: 12 residues. The chain's CDR3 is CASRGLVYEQYF. The CDR3 DNA sequence: TGTGCCAGCAGAGGACTAGTTTACGAGCAGTACTTC.

The V and J genes are TRBV28 and TRBJ2-5; D may be TRBD2 (5 bases). With the DNA end fitting TRBJ2-7 better, the J assignment may be wrong. CDR1 is MDHEN and CDR2 is SYDVKM in the germline V gene. This CDR3 has 14 residues. CDR3 region: CASSQWGASYEQYF. CDR3 nucleotide sequence: TGTGCCAGCAGCCAGTGGGGAGCGAGCTACGAGCAGTACTTC.

This chain links TRBV11-2 with TRBJ2-7; TRBD1 aligns across 7 bases. Germline V gene data show CDR1 as SGHAT and CDR2 as FQNNGV. The CDR3 is 17 amino acids. J was trimmed by 2 bases and V by 5 bases; bases with no gene match: 15. The CDR3 DNA is TGTGCCAGCAGCCCCCTAAACAGGGGTAACACGACCTACGAGCAGTACTTC. It yields the protein CASSPLNRGNTTYEQYF.

CDR3 DNA: TGTGCTAGTGGTTTCTCACTTGACAGTCGCACAGATACGCAGTATTTT. Translated, it gives CASGFSLDSRTDTQYF. The V call is TRBV12-5, the J call TRBJ2-3; maybe TRBD1 (5 bases). Looked up from germline, CDR1 is LGHNT and CDR2 is FRNRAP. V lost 3 bases and J lost 1, with 14 bases in between. This CDR3 is 16 amino acids long.

The rearrangement uses TRBV6-1 and TRBJ1-1; D is undetermined. CDR1 is MNHNS, CDR2 SASEGT, per germline. CDR3 size: 15 residues. Trimming stripped 3 bases from V and 2 bases from J, with 13 bases between. CDR3 DNA: TGTGCCAGCAGTGACCCGACGGCCGGTAACACTGAAGCTTTCTTT. This sequence encodes CASSDPTAGNTEAFF.

The chain recombines TRBV6-1 with TRBJ2-7; TRBD2 is a possible D gene (6 bases). CDR3 length: 12 residues. Germline loops: CDR1 MNHNS, CDR2 SASEGT. The germline V and J ends were trimmed by 11 bases and 3 bases, with 14 bases remaining between them. The CDR3 here is CAGPGGNYEQYF. CDR3 sequence (DNA): TGTGCCGGTCCCGGGGGAAACTACGAGCAGTACTTC.

The J gene is TRBJ1-4, the V gene TRBV29-1; D might be TRBD1 (5 bases). This CDR3 is built from 12 residues. Germline V gives CDR1 SQVTM, CDR2 ANQGSEA. V dropped 4 bases and J dropped 8 bases, with 11 bases sitting between them. The CDR3 region is CSVVGLREKLFF. The CDR3 DNA reads TGCAGCGTTGTGGGACTCCGAGAAAAACTGTTTTTT.

This rearrangement joins TRBV27 to TRBJ1-2, with D possibly being TRBD1 (5 bases). This CDR3 comprises 17 residues. The germline gives CDR1 MNHEY, CDR2 SMNVEV (reference sequence). Trimming stripped 0 bases from V and 8 bases from J, with 22 bases between. Here the CDR3 reads CASSLSTGSPGGGGYTF. The CDR3 nucleotides are TGTGCCAGCAGTTTATCGACCGGCTCCCCGGGGGGAGGGGGCTACACCTTC.

This chain connects TRBV2 to TRBJ2-2; D may match TRBD1 or TRBD2 (5 bases each). CDR1 and CDR2 from the germline V gene are SNHLY and FYNNEI. This CDR3 spans 15 amino acids. V lost 6 bases to trimming and J lost 6 bases, with 17 bases between them. This chain's CDR3 is CASRTGTRQPGELFF. The CDR3 DNA is TGTGCCAGCAGGACCGGGACCCGACAACCCGGGGAGCTGTTTTTT.

This rearrangement joins TRBV29-1 to TRBJ2-7; maybe TRBD1 (6 bases). The germline CDR1 and CDR2 sequences are SQVTM and ANQGSEA. This CDR3 spans 15 amino acids. Trimming removed 4 bases at V and 6 bases at J, with 22 bases between. This CDR3 is CSVGNRDPGRFEQYF. The DNA of the CDR3 is TGCAGCGTTGGGAACAGGGACCCCGGCCGATTCGAGCAGTACTTC.